These T cell receptor beta chains were read from a single sample in a study of T cells in Graves' hyperthyroidism and ophthalmopathy. TCRdb recomputed calls from the multiplex PCR reads with MiXCR, one row per CDR3 protein. Here the sample spans more than 500,000 distinct CDR3 sequences, around 15% being singletons. Source material: blood. The receptor set was obtained from a woman aged 40 to 49 with Graves' hyperthyroidism. Each CDR3 is given with its conserved first and last residue. The D gene is left open where the match is weak. Some rows mark clone size as missing; the rest say once, few, many or name a class of expanded clone.

V gene: TRBV12-3/TRBV12-4
D gene: -
clone size: -
J gene: TRBJ1-3
CDR3 protein: CASSYSGILEPSGNTIYF
CDR3 DNA: TGTGCCAGCAGTTATAGCGGGATACTAGAACCCTCTGGAAACACCATATATTTT

V gene: TRBV7-9
D gene: -
clone size: many
J gene: TRBJ2-1
CDR3 protein: CASSLGSGNEQFF
CDR3 DNA: TGTGCCAGCAGCTTGGGTAGCGGCAATGAGCAGTTCTTC

V gene: TRBV12-3/TRBV12-4
D gene: -
clone size: many
J gene: TRBJ2-7
CDR3 protein: CASSLVGSGRGEQYF
CDR3 DNA: TGTGCCAGCAGTTTAGTCGGGAGCGGACGAGGTGAGCAGTACTTC

V gene: TRBV6-1
D gene: TRBD1
clone size: many
J gene: TRBJ1-6
CDR3 protein: CASSSSRDRGYNSPLHF
CDR3 DNA: TGTGCCAGCAGCTCCTCCCGGGACAGGGGGTATAATTCACCCCTCCACTTT

V gene: TRBV27
D gene: -
clone size: few
J gene: TRBJ1-5
CDR3 protein: CASSLSRVGNAPQHF
CDR3 DNA: TGTGCCAGCAGTTTATCCCGTGTCGGTAATGCTCCCCAGCATTTT

V gene: TRBV7-2
D gene: -
clone size: few
J gene: TRBJ2-1
CDR3 protein: CASSRSSYNDQFF
CDR3 DNA: TGTGCCAGCAGCCGAAGCTCCTACAATGATCAGTTCTTC

V gene: TRBV6-1
D gene: -
clone size: many
J gene: TRBJ2-4
CDR3 protein: CASSEGGSIAKNIQYF
CDR3 DNA: TGTGCCAGCAGTGAAGGGGGGTCTATAGCCAAAAACATTCAGTACTTC

V gene: TRBV4-2
D gene: TRBD1
clone size: -
J gene: TRBJ1-1
CDR3 protein: CASSQEQGGAEAFF
CDR3 DNA: TGTGCCAGCAGCCAGGAACAGGGGGGAGCTGAAGCTTTCTTT

V gene: TRBV20-1
D gene: -
clone size: many
J gene: TRBJ1-5
CDR3 protein: CSARQQWDQPQHF
CDR3 DNA: TGCAGTGCCAGACAACAGTGGGATCAGCCCCAGCATTTT

V gene: TRBV5-1
D gene: TRBD2
clone size: many
J gene: TRBJ2-1
CDR3 protein: CASSLPSGNEQFF
CDR3 DNA: TGCGCCAGCAGCTTACCTAGCGGTAATGAGCAGTTCTTC

V gene: TRBV28
D gene: -
clone size: many
J gene: TRBJ1-5
CDR3 protein: CASRIYRESNQPQHF
CDR3 DNA: TGTGCCAGCAGAATTTACAGGGAAAGCAATCAGCCCCAGCATTTT

V gene: TRBV4-1
D gene: TRBD2
clone size: -
J gene: TRBJ2-2
CDR3 protein: CATSALAGVRGTGELFF
CDR3 DNA: TGCGCTACGTCGGCTCTAGCGGGAGTAAGGGGGACCGGGGAGCTGTTTTTT

V gene: TRBV20-1
D gene: TRBD1
clone size: -
J gene: TRBJ1-5
CDR3 protein: CSARNTAGTGFNQPQHF
CDR3 DNA: TGCAGTGCTCGTAACACCGCTGGGACAGGGTTCAATCAGCCCCAGCATTTT

V gene: TRBV28
D gene: -
clone size: many
J gene: TRBJ1-1
CDR3 protein: CATAGDMNTEAFF
CDR3 DNA: TGTGCGACGGCGGGCGACATGAACACTGAAGCTTTCTTT

V gene: TRBV20-1
D gene: TRBD2
clone size: many
J gene: TRBJ2-7
CDR3 protein: CSAGNSGRLVEQYF
CDR3 DNA: TGCAGTGCTGGAAATAGCGGGAGGCTGGTTGAGCAGTACTTC

V gene: TRBV7-9
D gene: TRBD2
clone size: few
J gene: TRBJ2-5
CDR3 protein: CASSPLREEETQYF
CDR3 DNA: TGTGCCAGCAGCCCACTTCGGGAGGAGGAGACCCAGTACTTC

V gene: TRBV12-3/TRBV12-4
D gene: TRBD2
clone size: -
J gene: TRBJ2-7
CDR3 protein: CASSLALAGGPHEQYF
CDR3 DNA: TGTGCCAGCAGTTTAGCGCTAGCGGGAGGGCCTCACGAGCAGTACTTC

V gene: TRBV28
D gene: TRBD1
clone size: many
J gene: TRBJ1-5
CDR3 protein: CASSFEGAHQPQHF
CDR3 DNA: TGTGCCAGCAGTTTTGAGGGGGCGCATCAGCCCCAGCATTTT

V gene: TRBV11-2
D gene: TRBD1
clone size: many
J gene: TRBJ2-1
CDR3 protein: CASSLGRTGVWYNEQFF
CDR3 DNA: TGTGCCAGCAGCCTAGGGCGGACAGGGGTTTGGTACAATGAGCAGTTCTTC

V gene: TRBV6-1
D gene: TRBD1
clone size: many
J gene: TRBJ2-1
CDR3 protein: CASVLLGGQGGKNEQFF
CDR3 DNA: TGTGCCAGCGTCCTCCTGGGAGGACAGGGGGGTAAGAATGAGCAGTTCTTC

V gene: TRBV11-3
D gene: -
clone size: many
J gene: TRBJ2-3
CDR3 protein: CASSHSLWSSASWGNQYTDTQYF
CDR3 DNA: TGTGCCAGCAGCCATTCCCTTTGGAGCTCCGCGTCGTGGGGGAACCAGTACACAGATACGCAGTATTTT

V gene: TRBV28
D gene: -
clone size: few
J gene: TRBJ2-7
CDR3 protein: CASSAPSRVGEQYF
CDR3 DNA: TGTGCCAGCAGTGCCCCCTCCCGAGTCGGCGAGCAGTACTTC

V gene: TRBV19
D gene: -
clone size: -
J gene: TRBJ2-1
CDR3 protein: CASSIYSNEQFF
CDR3 DNA: TGTGCCAGTAGTATATACAGCAATGAGCAGTTCTTC

V gene: TRBV18
D gene: -
clone size: -
J gene: TRBJ2-2
CDR3 protein: CASSPVAGELFF
CDR3 DNA: TGTGCCAGCTCACCAGTGGCCGGGGAGCTGTTTTTT

V gene: TRBV11-2
D gene: -
clone size: -
J gene: TRBJ2-5
CDR3 protein: CASTQRGEQETQYF
CDR3 DNA: TGTGCCAGCACTCAAAGGGGGGAACAAGAGACCCAGTACTTC

V gene: TRBV20-1
D gene: TRBD1
clone size: many
J gene: TRBJ1-1
CDR3 protein: CSARSRGTGSGTEAFF
CDR3 DNA: TGCAGTGCTAGATCACGTGGGACAGGATCAGGAACTGAAGCTTTCTTT

V gene: TRBV11-3
D gene: -
clone size: many
J gene: TRBJ1-1
CDR3 protein: CASTRTGGDEAFF
CDR3 DNA: TGTGCCAGCACCAGAACTGGAGGAGATGAAGCTTTCTTT

V gene: TRBV7-9
D gene: TRBD2
clone size: many
J gene: TRBJ2-7
CDR3 protein: CASSSQLAGVAYEQYF
CDR3 DNA: TGTGCCAGCAGCTCCCAACTAGCGGGGGTCGCCTACGAGCAGTACTTC

V gene: TRBV12-3/TRBV12-4
D gene: -
clone size: many
J gene: TRBJ1-2
CDR3 protein: CASSLEFRWGDYGYTF
CDR3 DNA: TGTGCCAGCAGTTTAGAATTTCGCTGGGGGGACTATGGCTACACCTTC

V gene: TRBV28
D gene: TRBD2
clone size: -
J gene: TRBJ2-7
CDR3 protein: CASRWTSGSTDEQYF
CDR3 DNA: TGTGCCAGCAGATGGACTAGCGGGAGTACGGACGAGCAGTACTTC

V gene: TRBV6-5
D gene: TRBD1
clone size: many
J gene: TRBJ2-7
CDR3 protein: CASSYQGQGEQYF
CDR3 DNA: TGTGCCAGCAGTTACCAGGGACAGGGTGAGCAGTACTTC

V gene: TRBV18
D gene: -
clone size: few
J gene: TRBJ1-5
CDR3 protein: CASHGGGTLSNQPQHF
CDR3 DNA: TGTGCCAGCCATGGCGGAGGGACTCTTAGCAATCAGCCCCAGCATTTT

V gene: TRBV29-1
D gene: TRBD2
clone size: -
J gene: TRBJ2-3
CDR3 protein: CSAQLAGGGIDTQYF
CDR3 DNA: TGCAGCGCCCAGCTAGCGGGAGGGGGAATAGATACGCAGTATTTT

V gene: TRBV28
D gene: -
clone size: many
J gene: TRBJ1-2
CDR3 protein: CASESGSAVYGYTF
CDR3 DNA: TGTGCCAGCGAATCAGGTTCAGCTGTATATGGCTACACCTTC

V gene: TRBV7-2
D gene: -
clone size: many
J gene: TRBJ2-5
CDR3 protein: CASKGLLSAQYF
CDR3 DNA: TGTGCCAGCAAGGGGCTGCTGAGCGCCCAGTACTTC